A selection of T cell receptor beta chains follows, all from one sample in a study of spatial heterogeneity in lung cancer. TCRdb reanalysed the 5' RACE reads using MiXCR and keeps one entry per CDR3 protein. The table shows about 75,000 distinct CDR3 sequences, with about an eighth occurring only once. The sample consisted of PBMCs, taken at surgery. These receptors came from a male donor with early-stage non-small cell lung cancer. The CDR3 runs from the conserved cysteine through the conserved F or W. The D gene is left open where the match is weak. Size values are once, few and many counts, or a class for expanded clones, and some rows have none.

>11|.|TRBV19|many|TRBJ1-1
TGTGCCAGTAGTCGGAGGACTGAAGCTTTCTTT
CASSRRTEAFF
>14|.|TRBV30|few|TRBJ2-2
TGTGCCTTTAACCGGGATTTGAACACCGGGGAGCTGTTTTTT
CAFNRDLNTGELFF
>15|TRBD1|TRBV5-1|many|TRBJ2-5
TGCGCCAGCAGCTTGAGGACAGGATCGCAAGAGACCCAGTACTTC
CASSLRTGSQETQYF
>13|.|TRBV29-1|.|TRBJ1-2
TGCAGCGTCAAGGAAAGAGGGGAATATGCCTACACCTTC
CSVKERGEYAYTF
>14|TRBD2|TRBV10-3|few|TRBJ2-7
TGTGCCATACGAACCCCCCAGAGGGGAGGGGAGCAGTACTTC
CAIRTPQRGGEQYF
>17|TRBD2|TRBV6-1|many|TRBJ2-7
TGTGCCAGCAGTGTCAAGTCCGGGACTAGCGGGAGGAGCGAGCAGTACTTC
CASSVKSGTSGRSEQYF
>14|.|TRBV5-4|few|TRBJ1-1
TGTGCCAGCAGCTTGGCGGGGTATGTCACTGAAGCTTTCTTT
CASSLAGYVTEAFF
>14|TRBD1|TRBV5-1|.|TRBJ2-7
TGCGCCAGCAGCTTGCACCTGACAGGGGACGAGCAGTACTTC
CASSLHLTGDEQYF
>14|.|TRBV12-5|few|TRBJ2-7
TGTGCTAGTGGCCCTACAGGGATTCCCTACGAGCAGTACTTC
CASGPTGIPYEQYF
>16|TRBD2|TRBV2|.|TRBJ2-1
TGTGCCAGCAGTCAAATTACTGGGCGGGGGTACAATGAGCAGTTCTTC
CASSQITGRGYNEQFF
>16|TRBD2|TRBV12-5|many|TRBJ2-1
TGTGCTAGTGGTGAGGGACTAGCGGGAGGGCCCGATGAGCAGTTCTTC
CASGEGLAGGPDEQFF
>17|TRBD2|TRBV5-1|.|TRBJ2-7
TGCGCCAGCAGCTTGGGGCTAGCGGGAGGGTCCTCCTACGAGCAGTACTTC
CASSLGLAGGSSYEQYF
>16|.|TRBV3-1|.|TRBJ2-6
TGTGCCAGCAGCCCCAGACTTAGTTCCGGGGCCAACGTCCTGACTTTC
CASSPRLSSGANVLTF
>14|TRBD2|TRBV29-1|.|TRBJ2-7
TGCAGCGTTGAAACAGGACTAGCGGATTACGAGCAGTACTTC
CSVETGLADYEQYF